This T cell receptor beta chain was captured by sequencing in a study of graft-versus-host responses after intestinal transplantation. The repertoire was sequenced with immunoSEQ multiplex PCR; TCRdb's copy has only in-frame clones and lacks some. Here the sample spans approximately 24,000 clones, about 93% being singletons. The clonotype comes from a human patient who received an intestinal transplant, so some T cells may come from the graft donor. Sequenced material: PBMCs, taken nearly 31 days after intestinal transplant.

The CDR3 nucleotides are TGTGCCAGCCTACGACCAGGGACCAAGGGGTTAGATACGCAGTATTTT. It is translated as CASLRPGTKGLDTQYF. V gene TRBV28 combines with J gene TRBJ2-3; the D gene could be TRBD1 or TRBD2 (5 bases each). There are 16 residues in the CDR3. The germline gives CDR1 MDHEN, CDR2 SYDVKM. The V end was cut by 8 bases, the J end by 5 bases, with 23 bases between.